Here is one TCR beta chain with its context. Which antigen it targets is not known. Base qualities are not provided; no much larger clone lies one nucleotide away. The source of the sample is a study of shared clonotypes between healthy human individuals (TCRdb year 2020). Looking at the study overall: Three men and two women, aged 18 to 49 years, made up the cohort. The study deeply sequenced blood TCR repertoires of several healthy adults to estimate repertoire size and the extent of clonotype sharing between individuals. To increase sequencing depth and limit assay-specific biases, different laboratories used diverse techniques to prepare libraries and sequence TCR repertoires. Each donor's leukapheresis produced roughly between roughly 0.85 and 9 billion PBMCs. Beyond this particular receptor, the publication reports: The genetic and exposure-history diversity represented was limited by the small number of donors. Sampling was limited to blood, and TCR repertoires in tissue likely differ from TCR repertoires in blood. Based on pairwise subsampling, the degree of clonotype sharing among donors was expected to be affected by sequencing depth.

CDR1 and CDR2 are drawn from the germline V gene: SGHRS, YFSETQ. From the cysteine up to the phenylalanine, the CDR3 has a length of 13 residues. The DNA shown is the 39-base CDR3, in frame from base 1. Using the deep immunoSEQ assay, multiplex PCR amplified TCR CDR3 regions from genomic DNA. Genomic DNA extracted from each cell subset was distributed evenly over all wells of several immunoSEQ 96-well plates, and each plate served as one replicate. For unsorted PBMC, approximately 0.3 ug of genomic DNA, equivalent to about 30,000 T cell genomes, went into each replicate PCR. Genomic DNA from unsorted PBMC was sequenced over ten immunoSEQ deep assay plates. Purified libraries were measured with a Qubit 3.0 fluorometer, size-checked on a Bioanalyzer 2100, and measured again with the KAPA Library Quantification kit. Every immunoSEQ 96-well plate was sequenced on a dedicated single-read 150-cycle Illumina NextSeq 550 flow cell. The authors' pipeline ran thus. Because the immunoSEQ output included only junctional sequences and no quality scores, the filtering could not be the same as the filtering used for full-length reads. Sequences were annotated with PyIR, a Python wrapper for IgBLAST v1.9, and V/J genes and CDR3 were assigned using IMGT germline references. Reads were removed for weak V/J assignments (E-value above 1e-6), missing CDR3, stop codons, out-of-frame junctions, or ambiguous translated residues. V3J clonotypes were defined by identical inferred V gene, J gene, and CDR3 amino acid sequence. To compute the percentage overlap between repertoires, the number of shared unique clonotypes was divided by the size of the smaller repertoire. Richness of each repertoire was evaluated using RTK rarefaction, the Chao1 estimator, and Recon v2.1 estimates of unobserved clonotypes. TCRdb retrieved this table from immuneACCESS and kept in-frame rearrangements only. Not all clones are present; in checked studies, unresolved V genes account for under half, and no reason is known for the remainder. That table gives V, J and clone size, and the DNA gave D and trimming. The sample yields fewer than 550,000 clones; about 75% were counted once. Of the sample, about an eighth falls within the top ten clones.

Donors were healthy HIV-negative adults with no recently reported acute infections or vaccinations. Every donor was a Caucasian adult residing in Nashville, Tennessee, USA. For unsorted samples, some 90 million PBMCs were counted and genomic DNA was extracted with the QIAamp DNA Blood Mini kit. Blood was obtained by leukapheresis, after which PBMCs were separated by Ficoll-Histopaque density gradient centrifugation and cryopreserved in liquid nitrogen vapor phase. Sequences were obtained from PBMCs. The sequence came from a woman aged 40 to 50 in good health. Some clones in this sample may be carry-over from other donors' samples. The V and J genes are TRBV5-1 and TRBJ2-5; no confident D gene assignment can be made. Gene TRBJ2-7 matches the end of the DNA better, so the J call may be wrong. The CDR3 is CASSEDTHYEQYF. The DNA reads TGCGCCAGCAGCGAAGACACCCACTACGAGCAGTACTTC.